The 14 T cell receptor beta chains presented below share a single source sample, sequenced in a study of beta chain features in type 1 diabetes. Study conclusions and caveats: Among patients with Type 1 diabetes, TCRB CDR3s were moderately but significantly shorter in every one of the four CD4+ subsets.

Reverse transcription of all isolated RNA meant that expressed TCRB transcripts were sequenced. Some clones are missing from TCRdb's copy, which holds only in-frame ones; the method was immunoSEQ multiplex PCR. The profile shows a few hundred thousand clones, approximately 16% of them singletons. No antigen has been assigned to these receptors. The sample comprised naive CD4+ T cells from blood. The receptors stem from a man aged 25-45 years with type 1 diabetes.

In DNA form, the CDR3 reads TGTGCCAGTAGTATCCGTACTAGCGGGAGGGCCAGGAATGAGCAGTTCTTC. This encodes CASSIRTSGRARNEQFF. The chain employs TRBV19 and TRBJ2-1; 13 bases map to TRBD2. Trimming cost V 3 bases and J 7 bases; bases outside gene matches: 9. In germline, CDR1 is LNHDA, CDR2 SQIVND (reference sequence). The CDR3 loop spans 17 amino acids. The full variable domain, in which reference TRBV19 and TRBJ2-1 provide the parts outside the CDR3, is DGGITQSPKYLFRKEGQNVTLSCEQNLNHDAMYWYRQDPGQGLRLIYYSQIVNDFQKGDIAEGYSVSREKKESFPLTVTSAQKNPTAFYLCASSIRTSGRARNEQFFGPGTRLTVL.

This clone was detected only a few times. The V and J genes are TRBV5-6 and TRBJ2-1; TRBD1 matches 7 bases. V lost 3 bases and J lost 5; bases outside the gene matches: 8. CDR1 and CDR2 (germline): SGHDT, YYEEEE. The CDR3 runs 15 residues. The CDR3 DNA follows: TGTGCCAGCAGCTCTCCGGGACAGTACGACAATGAGCAGTTCTTC. Its protein product is CASSSPGQYDNEQFF.

Only a few counts were recorded for this clone. The chain joins TRBV7-9 to TRBJ1-2; no clear D gene. Germline lookup yields CDR1 SEHNR and CDR2 FQNEAQ (reference sequence). The CDR3 is made up of 15 amino acids. The ends were cut back, 5 bases at V and 7 bases at J, with 20 bases in the middle. The CDR3 nucleotides read TGTGCCAGCAGCCTCGGTCAGAGGGTAAGCGGTGGCTACACCTTC. It translates to CASSLGQRVSGGYTF.

The chain recombines TRBV7-9 with TRBJ2-7, with 8 bases matching TRBD1. The trim removed 5 bases at V and 1 base at J, leaving 16 bases unmatched. Germline V gene data show CDR1 as SEHNR and CDR2 as FQNEAQ (reference sequence). The CDR3 is 18 amino acids. CDR3 region: CASSPIQKRGQESYEQYF. In DNA, the CDR3 is TGTGCCAGCAGCCCTATTCAAAAACGGGGACAGGAATCCTACGAGCAGTACTTC.

This clone was picked up a small number of times. The junction departs from the called germline gene at one end, perhaps through a read error. This chain joins TRBV29-1 and TRBJ2-5; D gene uncertain. The length of the CDR3 is 12 residues. In germline, CDR1 is SQVTM, CDR2 ANQGSEA. The CDR3 DNA reads as TGCAGCGTTGATCACAGCCAAGAAACCCAGTACTTC. It encodes CSVDHSQETQYF.

The chain employs TRBV25-1 and TRBJ2-1; 7 bases are shared with TRBD1. The CDR3 length is 15 residues. Losses at the gene ends were 3 bases for V and 7 bases for J; bases not matched to a gene: 9. From germline, CDR1 is MGHDK and CDR2 SYGVNS. CDR3 loop: CASSDWAAGGNEQFF. The CDR3, as DNA: TGTGCCAGCAGTGATTGGGCGGCAGGGGGTAATGAGCAGTTCTTC.

The genes are TRBV19 and TRBJ2-1; D remains ambiguous. Germline assignment: CDR1 LNHDA and CDR2 SQIVND (reference sequence). V gave up 2 bases and J gave up 3 bases, with 2 bases separating them. There are 12 residues in the CDR3. CDR3 sequence reads: CASSINYNEQFF. The DNA of the CDR3 is TGTGCCAGTAGTATAAACTACAATGAGCAGTTCTTC. The complete variable domain, with remaining parts taken from reference TRBV19 and TRBJ2-1, reads DGGITQSPKYLFRKEGQNVTLSCEQNLNHDAMYWYRQDPGQGLRLIYYSQIVNDFQKGDIAEGYSVSREKKESFPLTVTSAQKNPTAFYLCASSINYNEQFFGPGTRLTVL.

The J gene is TRBJ2-1, the V gene TRBV14; unclear D gene. CDR1 and CDR2 from the germline V gene are SGHDN and FVKESK. This CDR3 spans 11 amino acids. Trimming removed 4 bases from V and 8 bases from J, with 6 bases in between. CDR3 sequence reads: CASSPLDEQFF. The CDR3 region has the DNA TGTGCCAGCAGCCCGCTTGATGAGCAGTTCTTC.

In its sample, this clone was seen a few times. V usage is TRBV4-1 and J usage is TRBJ1-2; D remains ambiguous. The CDR3 spans 13 residues. Germline CDR1 reads MGHRA; CDR2 reads YSYEKL. Trimming removed 5 bases at V and 0 bases at J, with 7 bases between. The CDR3 sequence is CASSITPNYGYTF. The CDR3, as DNA: TGCGCCAGCAGCATCACACCTAACTATGGCTACACCTTC.

The CDR3 here is CASSGTSGSPDTQYF. The CDR3 DNA follows: TGTGCCAGCAGCGGGACTAGCGGGAGTCCAGATACGCAGTATTTT. The chain employs TRBV9 and TRBJ2-3, with TRBD2 matching over 13 bases. This CDR3 has 15 amino acids. CDR1 and CDR2 from the germline V gene are SGDLS and YYNGEE. V dropped 3 bases and J dropped 4; count of bases not matched to a gene: 2.

This clone was detected only a few times. DNA for the CDR3: TGCAGCGTTGCCGCTAGCGGGAGTACGAAGACCCAGTACTTC. The encoded protein is CSVAASGSTKTQYF. The rearrangement uses TRBV29-1 and TRBJ2-5; 10 nucleotides line up with TRBD2. Germline CDR1 is SQVTM and CDR2 is ANQGSEA. The ends lost 4 bases at V and 6 bases at J; junction bases unmatched: 8. The CDR3 totals 14 residues.

The DNA of the CDR3 is TGTGCCAGCAGGGGAGATACGCAGTATTTT. This gives the protein CASRGDTQYF. V usage is TRBV7-2 and J usage is TRBJ2-3; D is ambiguous. Trimming took off 6 bases at V and 5 bases at J, with 3 bases between the two ends. The V gene's germline CDR1 is SGHTA and CDR2 FQGNSA. The CDR3 is 10 residues long.

This chain connects TRBV2 to TRBJ2-1; tentative D call: TRBD2 (6 bases). CDR3 length: 14 residues. Germline CDR1 SNHLY, CDR2 FYNNEI. Trimming stripped 6 bases from V and 12 bases from J, with 21 bases between. CDR3: CASRLIRDSTGQFF. The CDR3 DNA reads as TGTGCCAGCAGGCTTATCCGGGACTCCACGGGGCAGTTCTTC.

A few counts support this clone. This sequence joins TRBV27 and TRBJ2-7, with TRBD2 matching over 10 bases. Germline V gene sequence: CDR1 MNHEY, CDR2 SMNVEV (reference sequence). The V and J ends lost 5 bases and 1 base, in that order; junction bases with no gene match: 14. CDR3 length equals 18 residues. For the CDR3, the DNA is TGTGCCAGCAGTCCCGAGACGATAGGACTAGCGGAATCCTACGAGCAGTACTTC. It specifies CASSPETIGLAESYEQYF.